These 16 T cell receptor beta chains were sequenced from one sample in a study of blood T cells in healthy people across ages (dated by TCRdb to 2014 to 2015). Library prep was done by 5' RACE. The second PCR ran for about 6 to 12 cycles and used a J-beta primer mix along with a sample-barcoded 5' primer. TCRdb itself trimmed the public reads at Q25 with fastp, ran MiXCR and retained productive beta chains. Rows are combined by CDR3 protein, so each entry shows the most common genes and DNA. The sample data list 1.8 million or so distinct CDR3 sequences, and 35% to 50% of these were observed just once. The ten largest make up more than 20% of the sample. The sequencing sample was made of blood. These receptors were obtained from a human donor in good health.

This clonotype appeared many times. V usage is TRBV10-3 and J usage is TRBJ2-5; TRBD2 matches at 11 bases. CDR1 ENHRY and CDR2 SYGVKD come from the germline V gene. V dropped 5 bases and J dropped 2; count of bases not matched to a gene: 7. The CDR3 is made up of 16 amino acids. The CDR3 protein is CAISSTSGGAQETQYF. Written as DNA, the CDR3 is TGTGCCATCAGTTCCACTAGCGGGGGAGCTCAAGAGACCCAGTACTTC.

Regarding this clonotype: Its ends do not fully match the called genes, so a read error is possible. The rearrangement links TRBV27 to TRBJ1-5; D is uncertain. This CDR3 is built from 14 residues. Germline V gene data show CDR1 as MNHEY and CDR2 as SMNVEV (reference sequence). The CDR3 protein is CASSPRDNDQPQHF. Here the CDR3 DNA reads TGTGCCAGCAGTCCAAGAGATAACGATCAACCCCAGCATTTT.

The table lists this clonotype with a few counts. The rearrangement uses TRBV9 and TRBJ2-6; TRBD1 agrees at 10 bases. This CDR3 comprises 17 residues. The germline CDR1 and CDR2 sequences are SGDLS and YYNGEE. V lost 4 bases, J lost 0 bases, and 4 bases stayed unmatched. The CDR3 here is CASSRGTGASGANVLTF. The CDR3 DNA follows: TGTGCCAGCAGCCGGGGGACAGGGGCCTCTGGGGCCAACGTCCTGACTTTC.

This clonotype was observed a few times. The chain combines TRBV9 with TRBJ2-1, with TRBD2 matching over 9 bases. Germline CDR1 SGDLS, CDR2 YYNGEE. V dropped 3 bases and J dropped 3; count of bases not matched to a gene: 4. This CDR3 comprises 15 residues. The CDR3 protein is CASSGRGGYYNEQFF. In DNA form, the CDR3 reads TGTGCCAGCAGCGGGCGGGGGGGATACTACAATGAGCAGTTCTTC.

In the case of this clonotype: This may stem from a read error, because a much larger clone lies one nucleotide away. CDR3 amino acids: CASSMDRDYEQYF. For the CDR3, the DNA is TGTGCCAGCAGCATGGACAGGGACTACGAGCAGTACTTC. The V and J genes are TRBV7-9 and TRBJ2-7, with TRBD1 identical over 8 bases. The V and J ends lost 5 bases and 3 bases, in that order; junction bases with no gene match: 3. Per germline, CDR1 SEHNR and CDR2 FQNEAQ (reference sequence). The CDR3 length is 13 residues.

The chain joins TRBV9 to TRBJ1-5; the match to TRBD1 covers 8 bases. Germline CDR1 and CDR2: SGDLS and YYNGEE. The length of the CDR3 is 15 residues. V was clipped by 0 bases and J by 7 bases; unmatched bases: 6. CDR3 in DNA: TGTGCCAGCAGCGTAGAGGCAGGGGGCCGGCAGCCCCAGCATTTT. This sequence encodes CASSVEAGGRQPQHF.

This chain joins TRBV10-3 and TRBJ2-7, with D possibly being TRBD1 or TRBD2 (5 bases each). Germline CDR1 reads ENHRY; CDR2 reads SYGVKD. Trimming shortened V by 5 bases and J by 2 bases, and 13 bases separated the two germline ends. CDR3 length: 14 amino acids. This CDR3 is CAISWDRSTYEQYF. DNA of the CDR3: TGTGCCATCAGTTGGGACCGGAGCACCTACGAGCAGTACTTC.

The V and J genes are TRBV7-2 and TRBJ1-2; D is ambiguous. Trimming left V 1 base short and J 6 bases short, with 15 bases between. CDR1 and CDR2 (germline): SGHTA, FQGNSA. The CDR3 length is 15 residues. CDR3 sequence: CASSLDGQSFNGYTF. In nucleotides, the CDR3 is TGTGCCAGCAGCTTAGATGGGCAATCATTCAATGGCTACACCTTC. The variable domain in full, completed from reference TRBV7-2 and TRBJ1-2, reads GAGVSQSPSNKVTEKGKDVELRCDPISGHTALYWYRQSLGQGLEFLIYFQGNSAPDKSGLPSDRFSAERTGGSVSTLTIQRTQQEDSAVYLCASSLDGQSFNGYTFGSGTRLTVV.

V and J are TRBV5-4 and TRBJ2-7; the D gene is possibly TRBD2 (6 bases). The germline V gene has CDR1 SGHNT and CDR2 YYREEE (reference sequence). V was cut by 4 bases and J by 5 bases, with 13 bases left in between. CDR3 length equals 13 residues. CDR3 sequence: CASSPGGNHEQYF. The CDR3 bases are TGTGCCAGCAGCCCCGGAGGGAATCACGAGCAGTACTTC.

The chain recombines TRBV20-1 with TRBJ2-1, with 11 bases fitting TRBD2. Germline CDR1 and CDR2: DFQATT and SNEGSKA (reference sequence). V lost 4 bases, J lost 3 bases, and 8 bases stayed unmatched. The CDR3 extends over 16 amino acids. CDR3 residues: CSAKGAGLADYNEQFF. CDR3 coding DNA: TGCAGTGCTAAAGGGGCGGGACTAGCGGACTACAATGAGCAGTTCTTC.

To note about this clonotype: Being one base from a much bigger clone, this may be a read error. This CDR3 reads CASTLTGGDQPQHF. The CDR3 nucleotides read TGTGCCAGCACCTTGACAGGGGGTGATCAGCCCCAGCATTTT. The gene calls are TRBV12-3 or TRBV12-4 and TRBJ1-5, with 9 bases lining up with TRBD1. The CDR3 is 14 residues long. V was pared by 7 bases and J by 5 bases, with 6 bases of the junction left unmatched.

This chain connects TRBV7-9 to TRBJ2-5; D ambiguous. The tail of the sequence fits TRBJ2-4 better, so the J call may be wrong. The germline gives CDR1 SEHNR, CDR2 FQNEAQ (reference sequence). There are 11 residues in the CDR3. CDR3 sequence reads: CASSRTYIQYF. The CDR3 DNA reads TGTGCCAGCAGCCGCACTTACATTCAGTACTTC.

This rearrangement joins TRBV3-1 to TRBJ2-7; unclear D gene. The germline V gene encodes CDR1 LGHDT and CDR2 YNNKEL (reference sequence). The CDR3 is 14 residues long. The V and J ends lost 5 bases and 3 bases respectively, with 14 bases between them. The CDR3, as DNA: TGTGCCAGCAGCAAAGCAGAAGGCTACTACGAGCAGTACTTC. Residues: CASSKAEGYYEQYF.

This chain uses TRBV4-2 with TRBJ2-5, with 8 bases aligning to TRBD2. The J call is doubtful: the DNA matches TRBJ2-7 better. This CDR3 is 16 amino acids long. The germline CDR1 and CDR2 sequences are LGHNA and YNFKEQ. The CDR3 nucleotides read TGTGCCAGCAGCCAAGATCCGGTAGCGGGGAGATTCGAGCAGTACTTC. It is translated as CASSQDPVAGRFEQYF.

CDR3 bases: TGTGCCAGCAGTTACAGCGACAGGGGATATTACGAGCAGTACTTC. Protein: CASSYSDRGYYEQYF. This rearrangement joins TRBV6-5 to TRBJ2-7; 8 nucleotides agree with TRBD1. The CDR3 spans 15 residues. Germline-derived CDR1 and CDR2 are MNHEY and SVGAGI. The V segment lost 2 bases and the J segment 4 bases; nucleotides outside the gene matches: 7.

The CDR3 nucleotides are TGTGCCACCAGCAGAGATCGACTAGCGGTGGCGGGTGAGCAGTTCTTC. It encodes CATSRDRLAVAGEQFF. This chain links TRBV15 with TRBJ2-1, with 9 positions matching TRBD2. The J segment lost 9 bases and the V segment lost 0 bases, leaving 9 bases of the junction unmatched. CDR3 length equals 16 residues. The germline V gene encodes CDR1 LNHNV and CDR2 YYDKDF (reference sequence). Supplemented by reference TRBV15 and TRBJ2-1, the full variable domain reads DAMVIQNPRYQVTQFGKPVTLSCSQTLNHNVMYWYQQKSSQAPKLLFHYYDKDFNNEADTPDNFQSRRPNTSFCFLDIRSPGLGDTAMYLCATSRDRLAVAGEQFFGPGTRLTVL.